Below, one T cell receptor beta chain is given with its context. Its antigen remains unidentified. This record comes from a study of T cell responses to AZD1222 COVID-19 vaccine. In the study overall: Analyses pooled second doses at about 4 or about 12 weeks. Study findings and constraints: Donors were chiefly white British, with a greater number of females, and clonal diversity was perhaps underestimated.

Some clones are missing from TCRdb's copy, which holds only in-frame ones; the method was immunoSEQ multiplex PCR. The table records about 80,000 clones, approximately 90% of them present only once. CDR3 length: 14 residues. Trimming took 5 bases from V and 5 from J; bases not matched to a gene: 5. Germline V gene lookup returns CDR1 MNHEY and CDR2 SVGAGI. This chain joins TRBV6-5 and TRBJ1-4, with 7 positions matching TRBD1. The material was peripheral blood, obtained on day 0 of AZD1222 vaccination. This receptor was taken from an adult in good health. CDR3 region: CASSPGQDNEKLFF. In DNA form, the CDR3 reads TGTGCCAGCAGTCCCGGACAGGACAATGAAAAACTGTTTTTT.